Each of the 10 T cell receptor beta chains below was sequenced from the same sample in a study of blood T cell repertoires in COVID-19. Clones were read by immunoSEQ multiplex PCR, and TCRdb kept only the in-frame ones, dropping some. The sample has around 360,000 clones, 80% to 90% seen once. The sequenced sample was PBMCs or T cells enriched from blood (not recorded which). The receptor source for this set is a man in his forties or fifties in a cohort exposed to, infected with or recovered from COVID-19 (not recorded which).

The chain recombines TRBV28 with TRBJ1-2; D is unresolved. The V and J ends lost 3 bases and 2 bases respectively, with 10 bases between them. This CDR3 is 14 amino acids long. Germline-derived CDR1 and CDR2 are MDHEN and SYDVKM. The CDR3 sequence: CASSFSRANYGYTF. The CDR3 nucleotides read TGTGCCAGCAGTTTCTCGAGGGCCAACTATGGCTACACCTTC.

The genes are TRBV27 and TRBJ2-4; no definite D call. Looked up from germline, CDR1 is MNHEY and CDR2 is SMNVEV (reference sequence). CDR3 length: 17 amino acids. The V end lost 8 bases, the J end lost 0 bases, and 20 bases lay between the germline ends. The CDR3 loop is CASPFSVRSLAKNIQYF. The DNA of the CDR3 is TGTGCCAGCCCATTTTCGGTGCGGAGCTTAGCCAAAAACATTCAGTACTTC.

The chain is built from TRBV11-3 and TRBJ2-2, with a possible D match to TRBD2 (6 bases). Germline V gene data show CDR1 as SGHNT and CDR2 as YENEEA. CDR3 length: 14 residues. Trimming left V 5 bases short and J 2 bases short, with 9 bases between. The CDR3 region has the DNA TGTGCCAGCAGCACCGCGGGAAACACCGGGGAGCTGTTTTTT. It yields the protein CASSTAGNTGELFF.

The V and J genes are TRBV3-1 (or the pseudogene TRBV3-2) and TRBJ2-1, with TRBD2 matching over 9 bases. Germline CDR1 LGHDT, CDR2 YNNKEL (reference sequence). CDR3 size: 15 residues. V was pared by 4 bases and J by 3 bases, with 4 bases of the junction left unmatched. CDR3 sequence reads: CASSLAGANYNEQFF. The CDR3 region has the DNA TGTGCCAGCAGCCTAGCGGGAGCCAACTACAATGAGCAGTTCTTC.

The chain uses TRBV2 and TRBJ2-5, with D possibly TRBD1 on 5 matching bases. The V end lost 2 bases, the J end lost 4 bases, and 17 bases lay between the germline ends. From germline, CDR1 is SNHLY and CDR2 FYNNEI. This CDR3 has 16 amino acids. DNA for the CDR3: TGTGCCAGCAGTGAAAGGCGCCCAAGGGGTGGAGAGACCCAGTACTTC. This translates into CASSERRPRGGETQYF. The full variable domain, in which reference TRBV2 and TRBJ2-5 provide the parts outside the CDR3, is EPEVTQTPSHQVTQMGQEVILRCVPISNHLYFYWYRQILGQKVEFLVSFYNNEISEKSEIFDDQFSVERPDGSNFTLKIRSTKLEDSAMYFCASSERRPRGGETQYFGPGTRLLVL.

The chain carries TRBV6-2 or TRBV6-3 and TRBJ1-1; D is possibly TRBD1 (6 bases). The CDR3 has 14 amino acids. Germline values: CDR1 MNHEY, CDR2 SVGEGT. Trimming stripped 7 bases from V and 3 bases from J, with 15 bases between. In nucleotides, the CDR3 is TGTGCCAGCACCCCTGCGGGGGGCGACACTGAAGCTTTCTTT. This translates into CASTPAGGDTEAFF.

CDR3 protein: CASQSGGPSETQYF. The CDR3, as DNA: TGTGCTAGCCAGTCAGGAGGGCCTTCAGAGACCCAGTACTTC. The chain joins TRBV12-5 to TRBJ2-5; a weak D match, TRBD2 (6 bases). Trimming removed 9 bases from V and 4 bases from J, with 18 bases in between. From germline, CDR1 is LGHNT and CDR2 FRNRAP. The CDR3 spans 14 residues.

This chain uses TRBV3-1 (or the pseudogene TRBV3-2) with TRBJ2-7; D perhaps matches TRBD1 (6 bases). Germline V gene data show CDR1 as LGHDT and CDR2 as YNNKEL (reference sequence). The V end was cut by 3 bases, the J end by 7 bases, with 22 bases between. CDR3 length: 16 residues. The CDR3 reads CASSHILDSLLREQYF. For the CDR3, the DNA is TGTGCCAGCAGCCATATTCTGGACAGCCTTCTGAGGGAGCAGTACTTC.

This clone was counted once. V and J are TRBV15 and TRBJ1-1, with 7 nucleotides matching TRBD1. The CDR3 covers 15 residues. J gave up 3 bases and V 1 base, and 5 bases lay outside the gene matches. Germline values: CDR1 LNHNV, CDR2 YYDKDF (reference sequence). DNA for the CDR3: TGTGCCACCAGCAGAGGGGACAGAAGGGACACTGAAGCTTTCTTT. This codes for CATSRGDRRDTEAFF.

This clone was counted once. The rearrangement links TRBV18 to TRBJ2-7; TRBD1 might be the D (5 bases). Germline lookup yields CDR1 KGHSH and CDR2 LQKENI. Between the trimmed V and J ends, which lost 4 bases and 2 bases, there was a span of 15 bases. This CDR3 has 15 residues. As DNA, the CDR3 is TGTGCCAGCTCACTCTTGGCAGGGCCCCCCTACGAGCAGTACTTC. Translated, it gives CASSLLAGPPYEQYF.